The T cell receptor (beta chain) under discussion was sequenced for a study of blood T cell repertoires in COVID-19. Whole-study context: Material from acute and convalescent COVID-19 was sourced from the United States, Italy and Spain. PBMCs, B-cell-depleted T cells, or T cells were the source of the cDNA or gDNA that made up the material.

CDR3 length: 14 amino acids. CDR1 is SGHRS, CDR2 YFSETQ, per germline. V lost 4 bases and J 5 bases, leaving 12 bases between the germline ends. Original data processing: Reference gene primer amplification gave estimated nucleated cell counts. The repertoire was sequenced with immunoSEQ multiplex PCR; TCRdb's copy has only in-frame clones and lacks some. That table gives V, J and clone size, and the DNA gave D and trimming. The table records about 140,000 clones, 82% of them present only once. This receptor was identified in a woman aged 80 or over with acute or convalescent COVID-19. The sample taken for sequencing was peripheral blood. The chain recombines TRBV5-1 with TRBJ2-2, with TRBD2 as a possible D gene (6 bases). This CDR3 reads CASSPGGSTGELFF. Written as DNA, the CDR3 is TGCGCCAGCAGCCCCGGGGGAAGTACCGGGGAGCTGTTTTTT.